This T cell receptor (beta chain) is from a study of blood T cell repertoires in COVID-19. Overall study context: Sites in the United States, Italy and Spain provided acute and convalescent COVID-19 samples. T cells, B-cell-depleted T cells, or PBMCs supplied cDNA or gDNA.

V was trimmed by 0 bases and J by 7 bases, leaving 14 bases between them. The germline V gene has CDR1 SGHKS and CDR2 YYEKEE (reference sequence). This CDR3 is built from 14 residues. Source study methods: By means of reference gene primer amplification, nucleated cell counts were estimated. TCRdb's copy holds only in-frame clones and misses some; the assay was immunoSEQ multiplex PCR. The V and J calls and clone size come from that table; D and trimming were worked out from the DNA. This sample has more than 100,000 clones; more than 60% occur once, and the top ten carry 2% to 2.5%. The specimen sequenced was peripheral blood. The receptor was derived from a man aged 65-85 years with acute or convalescent COVID-19. V is TRBV5-5 and J is TRBJ2-7; no firm D call. The CDR3: CASSLEVITREQYF. CDR3 sequence (DNA): TGTGCCAGCAGCTTGGAGGTCATCACGAGGGAGCAGTACTTC.